The rows below give T cell receptor beta chains drawn from one sample of a study of T cell responses to AZD1222 COVID-19 vaccine. This table comes from immunoSEQ multiplex PCR, and its TCRdb copy is limited to in-frame clones, with some not included. The sample has about 120,000 clones, approximately 91% seen once. The material sequenced was peripheral blood, taken on day 0 of AZD1222 vaccination. Receptor source: an adult in good health. Both conserved end residues are part of each CDR3. Each record gives: V gene, clone size, J gene, D gene, CDR3 protein, CDR3 DNA. A D gene is named only where the DNA matches it firmly. A row's size may be missing; if present it is once, few, many or a size class.

>TRBV6-5|once|TRBJ1-5|TRBD1
CASSYGTGEQPQHF
TGTGCCAGCAGTTACGGTACAGGGGAACAGCCCCAGCATTTT
>TRBV5-1|-|TRBJ2-7|-
CASSPALSYEQYF
TGCGCCAGCAGCCCGGCCCTTTCCTACGAGCAGTACTTC
>TRBV21-1|-|TRBJ2-2|-
CASSSNYPFRGELFF
TGTGCCAGCAGCTCGAACTACCCTTTCCGCGGGGAGCTGTTTTTT
>TRBV5-1|once|TRBJ1-2|-
CASSSAVPDTTSNYGYTF
TGCGCCAGCAGCTCTGCCGTTCCCGACACCACGTCTAACTATGGCTACACCTTC
>TRBV10-3|-|TRBJ2-2|TRBD2
CAISDGTSGGGNTGELFF
TGTGCCATCAGTGACGGGACTAGCGGGGGAGGGAACACCGGGGAGCTGTTTTTT
>TRBV27|-|TRBJ1-3|-
CASSLSTQNTIYF
TGTGCCAGCAGTTTATCGACCCAAAACACCATATATTTT
>TRBV19|-|TRBJ2-5|TRBD1
CASSRQGLIQETQYF
TGTGCCAGTAGTCGACAGGGGCTCATCCAAGAGACCCAGTACTTC
>TRBV7-2|-|TRBJ1-3|-
CASSLILGGSGNTIYF
TGTGCCAGCAGCTTAATTTTGGGGGGCTCTGGAAACACCATATATTTT
>TRBV19|-|TRBJ2-6|TRBD1
CASMPGTGGPAGSGANVLTF
TGTGCCAGTATGCCGGGGACAGGGGGCCCAGCGGGCTCTGGGGCCAACGTCCTGACTTTC
>TRBV6-5|-|TRBJ2-5|-
CASTTPDPFETQYF
TGTGCCAGCACCACACCGGACCCATTTGAGACCCAGTACTTC
>TRBV27|-|TRBJ1-2|-
CASSLSGGFTNYGYTF
TGTGCCAGCAGTTTATCGGGGGGCTTCACTAACTATGGCTACACCTTC
>TRBV20-1|few|TRBJ2-7|-
CSASTGDNGEQYF
TGCAGTGCTAGTACGGGAGATAACGGCGAGCAGTACTTC
>TRBV7-2|-|TRBJ1-2|-
CASSPGVFRVYGYTF
TGTGCCAGCAGCCCCGGGGTTTTCAGGGTCTATGGCTACACCTTC
>TRBV28|-|TRBJ1-2|TRBD1
CASSWTGDGYTF
TGTGCCAGCAGTTGGACAGGGGATGGCTACACCTTC
>TRBV2|-|TRBJ1-5|-
CASSTPNNQPQHF
TGTGCCAGCTCTACACCGAATAATCAGCCCCAGCATTTT
>TRBV30|-|TRBJ1-6|-
CAWSVGGQSYNSPLHF
TGTGCCTGGAGTGTAGGTGGGCAGTCCTATAATTCACCCCTCCACTTT